This T cell receptor (beta chain) was captured by sequencing in a study of blood T cell repertoires in COVID-19. About the study: Nucleic acid was either cDNA or gDNA, and it came from T cells, B-cell-depleted T cells, or PBMCs.

Original processing methods: Nucleated cell number was recorded as an estimate derived from reference gene primer amplification. The table came from immunoSEQ multiplex PCR; TCRdb's copy has only in-frame clones and leaves some out. Clone size and V and J calls were adopted from that table, with D and trimming inferred from the DNA. The data contain roughly 150,000 clones, roughly nine tenths of them seen just once; the ten biggest clones take up roughly a sixth. Germline V gene lookup returns CDR1 KGHSH and CDR2 LQKENI. The CDR3 is 15 residues long. V trimming: 2 bases; J trimming: 4 bases; junction bases outside the gene matches: 6.

This chain links TRBV18 with TRBJ1-2, with TRBD1 identical over 8 bases. This TCR came from a man between 60 and 75 years old with active or convalescent COVID-19. Sequencing used peripheral blood. CDR3 sequence reads: CASSPGTGKFYGYTF. Written as DNA, the CDR3 is TGTGCCAGCTCACCAGGGACAGGAAAATTCTATGGCTACACCTTC.